This T cell receptor (beta chain) was found in a study of blood T cell repertoires in COVID-19. Study in general: Whether acute or convalescent, the COVID-19 samples came from the United States, Italy and Spain. T cells, B-cell-depleted T cells, or PBMCs provided the cDNA or gDNA that served as material.

The protocol was immunoSEQ multiplex PCR, while the TCRdb copy is restricted to in-frame clones and leaves out a portion. The repertoire holds 30,000 to 40,000 clones, with 85% to 90% as singletons. The TCR originated in a man between 70 and 80 years old with active COVID-19. The material sequenced was peripheral blood.

The CDR3 DNA follows: TGCGCCAGCAGCCTCGGGACTAGCGGCCAAGAGACCCAGTACTTC. Translated: CASSLGTSGQETQYF. V and J are TRBV4-1 and TRBJ2-5, with TRBD2 matching over 11 bases. The CDR3 is 15 amino acids. V dropped 4 bases and J dropped 1; count of bases not matched to a gene: 2. Germline V CDR1 and CDR2: MGHRA, YSYEKL.